This T cell receptor (beta chain) was captured in a study of technical replicates of blood from a handful of donors. The ends were cut back, 9 bases at V and 3 bases at J, with 22 bases in the middle. The germline CDR1 and CDR2 sequences are SGHVS and FQNEAQ. The CDR3 consists of 16 residues. TCRdb keeps only in-frame clones here, not all; method: immunoSEQ multiplex PCR. The repertoire holds 74,000 or so clones, with roughly 96% as singletons. The source is a human donor in good health. This chain uses TRBV7-8 with TRBJ2-3; D is perhaps TRBD2 (5 bases). Sequenced material: T cells isolated from PBMCs. CDR3 nucleotide sequence: TGTGCCAGTAGCCCGCGCGGCCGGGGAACGACAGATACGCAGTATTTT. This gives the protein CASSPRGRGTTDTQYF.